This T cell receptor beta chain was captured in a study of blood T cells in healthy people across ages. The CDR3 contains 9 residues. CDR1 SEHNR and CDR2 FQNEAQ come from the germline V gene (reference sequence). Trimming pared 11 bases from V and 7 bases from J, leaving 6 bases between. This clonotype was counted only a few times. Its cognate antigen is unknown. Study results and limitations: It was held that diversity estimates obtained from one million T cells represented underestimates.

Together with a sample-barcoded 5' primer, a J-beta primer mix was included in a second PCR lasting 7 to 11 cycles. Each of the samples gave a minimum of 3 million paired-end reads that contained CDR3. A single record per CDR3 protein comes from TCRdb applying MiXCR to the 5' RACE reads. The sample carries 1.8 million or so distinct CDR3 sequences, around 40% recorded once. The source of this sequence is a human donor in good health. Sequencing was done on a sample of blood. The chain employs TRBV7-9 and TRBJ1-5; no clear D gene. CDR3 protein: CAAGQPQHF. The CDR3 bases are TGTGCCGCAGGCCAGCCCCAGCATTTT.